This TCR beta chain was sequenced during a study of blood T cell repertoires in COVID-19. Study processing details: Counts of nucleated cells, estimated from reference gene primer amplification, were obtained. Clones were read by immunoSEQ multiplex PCR, and TCRdb kept only the in-frame ones, dropping some. For V, J and clone size, that table is used; D and trimming come from the DNA. Found here are around 79,000 clones, approximately 90% of them singletons; the top ten hold about 8.2%. In germline, CDR1 is SGHTS, CDR2 YDEGEE. The CDR3 is made up of 14 amino acids. The V and J ends lost 5 bases and 0 bases respectively, with 8 bases between them.

Specimen: peripheral blood. This chain connects TRBV5-8 to TRBJ1-4; D is uncertain. The sequence was obtained from a human donor in a cohort sampled during active COVID-19. The CDR3: CASRLRATNEKLFF. Written as DNA, the CDR3 is TGTGCCAGCAGACTTAGAGCAACTAATGAAAAACTGTTTTTT.